This T cell receptor (beta chain) came from a study of blood T cell repertoires in COVID-19. The germline gives CDR1 SGHVS, CDR2 FNYEAQ. V lost 2 bases and J 9 bases, leaving 14 bases between the germline ends. CDR3 size: 15 residues. The data were produced by immunoSEQ multiplex PCR, yet TCRdb's version contains in-frame clones alone and is incomplete. Of approximately 100,000 clones in the sample, about 90% were seen once. The chain links TRBV7-6 to TRBJ1-6, with a weak D call TRBD1 (6 bases). The sequence was collected from a human donor in a cohort sampled during active COVID-19. Source material: peripheral blood. DNA for the CDR3: TGTGCCAGCAGCTTAATCGACAGGCATTCTTCACCCCTCCACTTT. Translating it yields CASSLIDRHSSPLHF. The full variable domain, completed using reference TRBV7-6 and TRBJ1-6, is GAGVSQSPRYKVTKRGQDVALRCDPISGHVSLYWYRQALGQGPEFLTYFNYEAQQDKSGLPNDRFSAERPEGSISTLTIQRTEQRDSAMYRCASSLIDRHSSPLHFGNGTRLTVT.